The rows below give T cell receptor beta chains drawn from one sample of a study of control samples from healthy donors and cancer patients. Libraries were prepared by immunoSEQ multiplex PCR; TCRdb keeps only in-frame clonotypes and omits some of them. The sample lists 74,000 or so clones; 89% were seen once. Material: blood. Receptor source: a man in his forties or fifties in good health. CDR3s include the opening cysteine and the closing phenylalanine or tryptophan. Each record gives: D gene, V gene, clone size, J gene, CDR3 protein, CDR3 DNA. The D gene is left open where the match is weak. Some rows mark clone size as missing; the rest say once, few, many or name a class of expanded clone.

>NA|TRBV5-1|medium-sized|TRBJ2-6
CASSHRGGRFGDGANVLTF
TGCGCCAGCAGCCACCGTGGGGGTAGATTTGGAGATGGGGCCAACGTCCTGACTTTC
>NA|TRBV11-2|NA|TRBJ1-2
CASSLAGGIGYTF
TGTGCCAGCAGCTTGGCGGGGGGCATCGGCTACACCTTC
>TRBD1|TRBV7-9|NA|TRBJ2-5
CASSHDRGRSETQYF
TGTGCCAGCAGCCATGACAGGGGGCGCTCGGAGACCCAGTACTTC
>TRBD1|TRBV10-3|NA|TRBJ1-3
CAIREGTARENTIYF
TGTGCCATCAGGGAAGGGACAGCTAGGGAAAACACCATATATTTT
>NA|TRBV6-5|NA|TRBJ1-2
CASSSLTDSYGYTF
TGTGCCAGCAGTTCTCTGACAGATAGCTATGGCTACACCTTC
>TRBD1|TRBV19|NA|TRBJ2-5
CASRSTGVSFPTQYF
TGTGCCAGTAGATCGACAGGGGTTTCCTTTCCGACCCAGTACTTC
>NA|TRBV5-1|NA|TRBJ2-4
CASCDPDVKGQENIQYF
TGCGCCAGTTGCGACCCGGACGTGAAAGGCCAGGAAAACATTCAGTACTTC
>NA|TRBV6-5|NA|TRBJ2-4
CASSSDRKNIQYF
TGTGCCAGCAGTAGCGACAGAAAAAACATTCAGTACTTC
>NA|TRBV4-3|few|TRBJ1-1
CASSAGQNTEAFF
TGCGCCAGCAGCGCTGGACAGAACACTGAAGCTTTCTTT
>NA|TRBV5-8|once|TRBJ1-4
CASSLAPGLFTPYEKLFF
TGTGCCAGCAGCTTGGCTCCGGGACTCTTCACCCCCTATGAAAAACTGTTTTTT
>NA|TRBV3-1/TRBV3-2|NA|TRBJ2-4
CASSQGGQFKNIQYF
TGTGCCAGCAGCCAAGGCGGACAGTTCAAAAACATTCAGTACTTC
>NA|TRBV5-6|NA|TRBJ2-7
CASSFRTSSYEQYF
TGTGCCAGCAGCTTCAGGACGAGCTCCTACGAGCAGTACTTC
>NA|TRBV19|once|TRBJ2-7
CASSTLRSEQYF
TGTGCCAGTAGTACCCTCAGGTCGGAGCAGTACTTC
>TRBD1|TRBV7-9|NA|TRBJ2-3
CASSLVSGGTQYF
TGTGCCAGCAGCTTAGTATCAGGGGGCACGCAGTATTTT
>NA|TRBV9|NA|TRBJ1-1
CASSWGGVETEAFF
TGTGCCAGCAGCTGGGGAGGGGTAGAAACTGAAGCTTTCTTT
>TRBD1|TRBV7-3|NA|TRBJ2-1
CASSPRTGWDNEQFF
TGTGCCAGCAGCCCCCGGACAGGGTGGGACAATGAGCAGTTCTTC
>NA|TRBV7-2|NA|TRBJ1-6
CASSPLGEGGSPLHF
TGTGCCAGCAGCCCGCTAGGGGAGGGAGGTTCACCCCTCCACTTT
>TRBD1|TRBV18|NA|TRBJ1-5
CASSRTGGGNQPQHF
TGTGCCAGCTCAAGGACAGGGGGCGGCAATCAGCCCCAGCATTTT
>NA|TRBV10-3|NA|TRBJ1-1
CAISVDAETEAFF
TGTGCCATCAGTGTTGACGCAGAAACTGAAGCTTTCTTT
>TRBD1|TRBV11-3|few|TRBJ2-1
CASSLGQGEGSEQFF
TGTGCCAGCAGCTTAGGACAGGGTGAGGGCAGTGAGCAGTTCTTC
>TRBD1|TRBV10-3|NA|TRBJ1-2
CAISESPGGPGGYTF
TGTGCCATCAGTGAGTCCCCAGGGGGCCCTGGAGGCTACACCTTC
>NA|TRBV5-5|NA|TRBJ1-6
CASGSSYNSPLHF
TGTGCCAGCGGCAGCTCCTATAATTCACCCCTCCACTTT
>TRBD1|TRBV18|NA|TRBJ1-1
CASSPSPQGRVTEAFF
TGTGCCAGCTCACCTTCACCACAGGGGCGCGTCACTGAAGCTTTCTTT
>NA|TRBV18|NA|TRBJ1-5
CASSPRQYQPQHF
TGTGCCAGCTCACCACGGCAGTATCAGCCCCAGCATTTT
>NA|TRBV5-1|few|TRBJ2-2
CASSLVRGLWTGELFF
TGCGCCAGCAGCTTGGTCCGGGGTTTGTGGACCGGGGAGCTGTTTTTT
>TRBD1|TRBV7-2|NA|TRBJ2-7
CASSSGQALSYEQYF
TGTGCCAGCAGCTCCGGACAGGCACTCTCCTACGAGCAGTACTTC
>NA|TRBV20-1|NA|TRBJ2-5
CSASKGMETQYF
TGCAGTGCTAGTAAGGGGATGGAGACCCAGTACTTC
>NA|TRBV27|NA|TRBJ2-1
CASSLSRTTTYNEQFF
TGTGCCAGCAGTTTATCCCGGACGACCACCTACAATGAGCAGTTCTTC